One sample yielded the 17 T cell receptor beta chains listed below, sequenced in a study of T cells in tuberculosis. Clones were read by immunoSEQ multiplex PCR, and TCRdb kept only the in-frame ones, dropping some. The sample has roughly 34,000 clones; about 90% are singletons. The specimen was PBMCs. These receptors all stem from a donor aged 5-35 years with latent tuberculosis or without tuberculosis infection. Some clones in this sample may be carry-over from other donors' samples.

The chain carries TRBV30 and TRBJ1-3, with D unresolved. Trimming removed 4 bases from V and 3 bases from J, with 19 bases in between. Germline CDR1 GTSNPN, CDR2 SVGIG (reference sequence). This CDR3 comprises 16 residues. CDR3: CAWNGREVLFGNTIYF. CDR3 sequence (DNA): TGTGCCTGGAATGGACGGGAGGTGTTATTTGGAAACACCATATATTTT.

The chain combines TRBV27 with TRBJ1-5, with D possibly being TRBD1 (5 bases). The germline V and J ends were trimmed by 6 bases and 5 bases, with 11 bases remaining between them. Germline lookup yields CDR1 MNHEY and CDR2 SMNVEV (reference sequence). The CDR3 is 13 amino acids. CDR3 DNA: TGTGCCAGCAGATATGGCAGGGATCAGCCCCAGCATTTT. Its translation is CASRYGRDQPQHF.

The J gene is TRBJ2-7, the V gene TRBV7-9; 16 bases align to TRBD2. The germline gives CDR1 SEHNR, CDR2 FQNEAQ (reference sequence). The CDR3 has 17 amino acids. With V trimmed by 2 bases and J by 6 bases, 7 bases remained unmatched. The CDR3 region has the DNA TGTGCCAGCAGCTTATTAGGGACTAGCGGGGGGGCCTCCGAGCAGTACTTC. Translated, it gives CASSLLGTSGGASEQYF. The full variable domain, completed using reference TRBV7-9 and TRBJ2-7, is DTGVSQNPRHKITKRGQNVTFRCDPISEHNRLYWYRQTLGQGPEFLTYFQNEAQLEKSRLLSDRFSAERPKGSFSTLEIQRTEQGDSAMYLCASSLLGTSGGASEQYFGPGTRLTVT.

The chain employs TRBV7-9 and TRBJ1-2, with D possibly matching TRBD1 (6 bases). V was cut by 4 bases and J by 4 bases, with 13 bases left in between. The CDR3 loop spans 14 amino acids. Germline CDR1 reads SEHNR; CDR2 reads FQNEAQ (reference sequence). The CDR3 sequence is CASSSDRHSYGYTF. The CDR3 bases are TGTGCCAGCAGCTCCGACAGGCATTCCTATGGCTACACCTTC.

This clone was found once. In DNA, the CDR3 is TGCAGTGCTAAAAGACAGAACACCATATATTTT. Amino acid sequence: CSAKRQNTIYF. The chain couples TRBV20-1 to TRBJ1-3; weak D call: TRBD1 (5 bases). Germline CDR1 reads DFQATT; CDR2 reads SNEGSKA (reference sequence). Trimming removed 4 bases from V and 7 bases from J, with 8 bases in between. This CDR3 has 11 residues.

The J gene is TRBJ2-2, the V gene TRBV10-3; the D gene is possibly TRBD1 (5 bases). With 2 bases removed from V and 6 bases from J, the gap between germline ends came to 10 bases. Germline CDR1 ENHRY, CDR2 SYGVKD. This CDR3 is 14 amino acids long. The CDR3 region is CAISEGAGSGELFF. In DNA, the CDR3 is TGTGCCATCAGTGAGGGGGCAGGGTCCGGGGAGCTGTTTTTT.

This chain uses TRBV6-5 with TRBJ2-2; perhaps TRBD2 as D (6 bases). The V end was cut by 7 bases, the J end by 7 bases, with 16 bases between. CDR3 size: 14 residues. Germline V gene sequence: CDR1 MNHEY, CDR2 SVGAGI. The CDR3 nucleotides read TGTGCCAGCAAGGTGGGCGGGACCATCGGGGAGCTGTTTTTT. It encodes CASKVGGTIGELFF.

The chain has TRBV5-8 and TRBJ2-1; 12 bases are shared with TRBD2. Germline trimming cut 4 bases from V and 4 bases from J; bases unmatched to any gene: 3. The CDR3 runs to 15 residues. CDR1 and CDR2 from the germline V gene are SGHTS and YDEGEE. The DNA of the CDR3 is TGTGCCAGCAGCCCCGGGACTAGCGGGTACAATGAGCAGTTCTTC. It encodes CASSPGTSGYNEQFF.

The rearrangement joins TRBV7-2 to TRBJ1-1; TRBD1 matches 10 bases. Germline CDR1 reads SGHTA; CDR2 reads FQGNSA. V lost 5 bases and J lost 7; bases outside the gene matches: 1. The CDR3 consists of 12 residues. CDR3 nucleotide sequence: TGTGCCAGCAGCCGGGACAGGGGTGAAGCTTTCTTT. Translating it yields CASSRDRGEAFF.

The chain carries TRBV30 and TRBJ2-4, with no clear D. The CDR3 covers 12 residues. CDR1 and CDR2 (germline): GTSNPN, SVGIG (reference sequence). Trimming took 1 base from V and 6 from J, leaving 7 bases between them. The CDR3, as DNA: TGTGCCTGGAGTGGCCAGGCAAACATTCAGTACTTC. This translates into CAWSGQANIQYF.

This rearrangement joins TRBV25-1 to TRBJ2-3; D uncertain. Germline CDR1 and CDR2: MGHDK and SYGVNS. CDR3 length: 14 amino acids. V was cut by 7 bases and J by 2 bases, with 13 bases left in between. This chain's CDR3 is CASMDRLVTDTQYF. The CDR3 region has the DNA TGTGCCAGCATGGATCGCCTAGTCACAGATACGCAGTATTTT.

The V gene is TRBV10-3, the J gene TRBJ2-7, with D unclear. The V and J ends lost 0 bases and 0 bases respectively, with 6 bases between them. The CDR3 extends over 14 amino acids. CDR1 ENHRY and CDR2 SYGVKD come from the germline V gene. The CDR3 protein is CAISESQYSYEQYF. The DNA for the CDR3 is TGTGCCATCAGTGAGTCGCAGTACTCCTACGAGCAGTACTTC.

The chain couples TRBV10-3 to TRBJ2-6; possibly TRBD2 for D (5 bases). This CDR3 has 18 amino acids. Germline V gene lookup returns CDR1 ENHRY and CDR2 SYGVKD. V lost 0 bases to trimming and J lost 3 bases, with 15 bases between them. The CDR3: CAISESAGGSLGANVLTF. The CDR3 DNA reads as TGTGCCATCAGTGAGTCGGCGGGTGGGAGTCTTGGGGCCAACGTCCTGACTTTC.

The chain joins TRBV2 to TRBJ2-2; a possible D gene is TRBD2 (5 bases). Germline assignment: CDR1 SNHLY and CDR2 FYNNEI. V shed 5 bases and J shed 4 bases, with 17 bases lying between them. The length of the CDR3 is 16 residues. In DNA, the CDR3 is TGTGCCAGCAGTAAGGACGGCGGGTTGGGCACCGGGGAGCTGTTTTTT. It yields the protein CASSKDGGLGTGELFF.

This chain uses TRBV6-5 with TRBJ2-5, with 7 bases that match TRBD2. CDR1 is MNHEY and CDR2 is SVGAGI in the germline V gene. V gave up 0 bases and J gave up 5 bases; unmatched junction bases: 3. The CDR3 is made up of 14 amino acids. CDR3 sequence reads: CASSYSGGVETQYF. The CDR3 bases are TGTGCCAGCAGTTACTCGGGGGGGGTGGAGACCCAGTACTTC.

This clone was recorded only once. CDR3 protein: CASSSDRGLGGYTF. The CDR3 DNA sequence: TGTGCCAGCAGTTCGGACAGGGGGCTGGGAGGCTACACCTTC. This chain joins TRBV6-6 and TRBJ1-2, with 11 bases matching TRBD1. This CDR3 region has 14 residues. Germline V gene lookup returns CDR1 MNHNY and CDR2 SVGAGI (reference sequence). V trimming: 4 bases; J trimming: 8 bases; junction bases outside the gene matches: 6.

The gene calls are TRBV27 and TRBJ1-2, with D possibly being TRBD1 (6 bases). V gave up 6 bases and J gave up 6 bases, with 17 bases separating them. CDR1 and CDR2 from the germline V gene are MNHEY and SMNVEV (reference sequence). This CDR3 spans 14 amino acids. CDR3 in amino acids: CASRIGGQGNGYTF. The CDR3 DNA sequence: TGTGCCAGCAGGATCGGGGGGCAGGGTAATGGCTACACCTTC.